These 3 T cell receptor beta chains were all obtained from the same sample, sequenced in a study of CD8 T cells in Susac syndrome. Random hexamers served to reverse transcribe roughly 0.45 to 1 ug RNA. MiXCR, applied by TCRdb to the immunoSEQ multiplex PCR reads, yields one record per CDR3 protein. The sample has about 300,000 distinct CDR3 sequences, around 89% seen once. The sample taken for sequencing was CD8+ T cells from PBMCs. The receptors derive from a human donor with multiple sclerosis.

The chain joins TRBV27 to TRBJ2-7; maybe TRBD2 (6 bases). The CDR3 length is 16 residues. Germline values: CDR1 MNHEY, CDR2 SMNVEV (reference sequence). V lost 7 bases to trimming and J lost 1 base, with 20 bases between them. The CDR3 loop is CASTPNLASGSYEQYF. Written as DNA, the CDR3 is TGTGCCAGCACCCCTAACCTGGCAAGCGGGTCCTACGAGCAGTACTTC.

The chain links TRBV15 to TRBJ2-5, with 12 bases fitting TRBD1. Germline V CDR1 and CDR2: LNHNV, YYDKDF (reference sequence). The trim removed 3 bases at V and 4 bases at J, leaving 3 bases unmatched. The CDR3 has 15 residues. CDR3 DNA sequence: TGTGCCACCAGCAGGGGACAGGGGGCAGGAGAGACCCAGTACTTC. Residues: CATSRGQGAGETQYF.

The chain recombines TRBV6-2 or TRBV6-3 with TRBJ1-5; a possible D gene is TRBD1 (5 bases). This CDR3 contains 14 residues. Trimming pared 4 bases from V and 0 bases from J, leaving 7 bases between. Germline loops: CDR1 MNHEY, CDR2 SVGEGT. The CDR3 loop reads CASSSQDSNQPQHF. Written as DNA, the CDR3 is TGTGCCAGCAGTTCACAGGATAGCAATCAGCCCCAGCATTTT.